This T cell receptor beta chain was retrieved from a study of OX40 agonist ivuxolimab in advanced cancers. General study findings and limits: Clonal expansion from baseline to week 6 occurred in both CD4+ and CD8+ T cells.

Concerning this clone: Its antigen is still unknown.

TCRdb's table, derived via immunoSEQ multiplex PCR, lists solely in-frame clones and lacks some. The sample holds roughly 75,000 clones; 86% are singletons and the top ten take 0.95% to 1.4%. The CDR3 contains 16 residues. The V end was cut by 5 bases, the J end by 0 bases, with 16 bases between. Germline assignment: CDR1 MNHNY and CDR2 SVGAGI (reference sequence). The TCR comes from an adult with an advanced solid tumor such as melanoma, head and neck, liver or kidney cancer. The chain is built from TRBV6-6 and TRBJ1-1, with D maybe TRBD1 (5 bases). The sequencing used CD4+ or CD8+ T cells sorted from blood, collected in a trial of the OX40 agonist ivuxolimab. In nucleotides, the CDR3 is TGTGCCAGCAGTAAGATGCAGGGCGTTATGAACACTGAAGCTTTCTTT. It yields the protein CASSKMQGVMNTEAFF.